This T cell receptor beta chain was found in a study of identical twins. Study-wide findings and caveats: A cross-sectional statistical analysis, not follow-up of the same donors, supported the conclusions. Researchers reported excess low generation probability among twin-shared out-of-frame alpha sequences. Weaker excess sharing between twins was seen in beta out-of-frame sequences.

A word on this clonotype: What it binds is not known.

TCRdb itself ran the 5' RACE reads through MiXCR, one entry per CDR3 protein. This table has approximately 690,000 distinct CDR3 sequences, around 6% appearing once. The CDR3 has 14 amino acids. In germline, CDR1 is SGHTA, CDR2 FQGNSA. V gave up 5 bases and J gave up 1 base, with 8 bases separating them. This chain uses TRBV7-2 with TRBJ2-2; D possibly corresponds to TRBD1 (6 bases). This TCR derives from a man aged 18 to 29 in good health. The sequencing sample was made of naive T cells sorted from blood. The chain's CDR3 is CASSTGQNTGELFF. The CDR3 region has the DNA TGTGCCAGCAGCACGGGACAGAACACCGGGGAGCTGTTTTTT.